These 20 T cell receptor beta chains originate from one sample sequenced in a study of blood T cell repertoires in COVID-19. Method: immunoSEQ multiplex PCR; TCRdb's copy keeps in-frame clones and lacks some. This sample has around 25,000 clones; around 94% occur once, and the top ten carry roughly 7.4%. The sequencing input was peripheral blood. All receptors come from a human donor in a cohort sampled during active COVID-19.

This clone has only one observation. The chain links TRBV19 to TRBJ1-2; 11 bases agree with TRBD1. The length of the CDR3 is 14 residues. The ends lost 8 bases at V and 3 bases at J; junction bases unmatched: 5. Germline V gives CDR1 LNHDA, CDR2 SQIVND (reference sequence). This chain's CDR3 is CASCLGQGDYGYTF. CDR3 DNA sequence: TGTGCCAGTTGTCTGGGACAGGGGGACTATGGCTACACCTTC.

CDR3 DNA sequence: TGTGCCAGCAGCTTGGAAAGGGACACCGAGCAGTACTTC. Protein: CASSLERDTEQYF. The chain combines TRBV5-8 with TRBJ2-7, with TRBD1 as a possible D gene (6 bases). The CDR3 has 13 amino acids. In germline, CDR1 is SGHTS, CDR2 YDEGEE. V was trimmed by 0 bases and J by 6 bases, leaving 10 bases between them.

The chain uses TRBV5-1 and TRBJ2-7; 8 bases line up with TRBD1. There are 15 residues in the CDR3. Germline lookup yields CDR1 SGHRS and CDR2 YFSETQ. J gave up 2 bases and V 1 base, and 5 bases lay outside the gene matches. The CDR3 DNA reads as TGCGCCAGCAGCTTGCCAGGACAGGGAGCCTACGAGCAGTACTTC. It is translated as CASSLPGQGAYEQYF.

The V call is TRBV11-3, the J call TRBJ1-2; D might be TRBD1 (5 bases). Germline CDR1 reads SGHNT; CDR2 reads YENEEA. The CDR3 has 13 amino acids. V was shortened by 1 base and J by 6 bases, with 9 bases between the two germline ends. The CDR3 protein is CASSLGGEDGYTF. The CDR3 DNA follows: TGTGCCAGCAGCTTAGGGGGGGAGGATGGCTACACCTTC.

The rearrangement joins TRBV7-9 to TRBJ1-5; 9 bases are a match to TRBD1. The V gene end was trimmed by 5 bases and the J gene end by 6 bases; junction bases not matched to a gene: 5. Germline V gene sequence: CDR1 SEHNR, CDR2 FQNEAQ (reference sequence). CDR3 length: 14 residues. The chain's CDR3 is CASSPTGGGQPQHF. CDR3 coding DNA: TGTGCCAGCAGCCCTACAGGGGGCGGTCAGCCCCAGCATTTT. Complete variable domain (other parts from reference TRBV7-9 and TRBJ1-5): DTGVSQNPRHKITKRGQNVTFRCDPISEHNRLYWYRQTLGQGPEFLTYFQNEAQLEKSRLLSDRFSAERPKGSFSTLEIQRTEQGDSAMYLCASSPTGGGQPQHFGDGTRLSIL.

This rearrangement joins TRBV19 to TRBJ2-1; D might be TRBD2 (6 bases). From germline, CDR1 is LNHDA and CDR2 SQIVND (reference sequence). The CDR3 totals 19 residues. V shed 5 bases and J shed 0 bases, with 23 bases lying between them. The chain's CDR3 is CASSSSSAGYFSSYNEQFF. The CDR3 nucleotides read TGTGCCAGTAGTTCTTCTAGCGCGGGATACTTTAGCTCCTACAATGAGCAGTTCTTC.

This clone was seen just once. The gene calls are TRBV10-3 and TRBJ1-6, with D tentatively TRBD1 (6 bases). V was shortened by 4 bases and J by 5 bases, with 15 bases between the two germline ends. The CDR3 has 16 amino acids. Looked up from germline, CDR1 is ENHRY and CDR2 is SYGVKD. The chain's CDR3 is CAISVQGVINNSPLHF. The DNA of the CDR3 is TGTGCCATCAGTGTACAGGGAGTGATTAATAATTCACCCCTCCACTTT.

V usage is TRBV14 and J usage is TRBJ2-7; TRBD1 aligns across 7 bases. The ends lost 3 bases at V and 9 bases at J; junction bases unmatched: 5. The CDR3 has 12 residues. Germline V CDR1 and CDR2: SGHDN, FVKESK. The CDR3 nucleotides are TGTGCCAGCAGCCACGGGACAGCAGGGCAGTACTTC. This sequence encodes CASSHGTAGQYF.

The gene calls are TRBV7-3 and TRBJ2-1; 10 bases match TRBD1. The CDR3 length is 16 residues. J lost 5 bases, V lost 5 bases, and 9 bases had no gene match. CDR1 and CDR2 from the germline V gene are SGHTA and FQGTGA. CDR3 amino acids: CASSPTEDRGNNEQFF. CDR3 in DNA: TGTGCCAGCAGCCCAACGGAGGACAGGGGGAACAATGAGCAGTTCTTC.

This chain connects TRBV18 to TRBJ2-3; unclear D gene. In germline, CDR1 is KGHSH, CDR2 LQKENI. Trimming shortened V by 2 bases and J by 0 bases, and 9 bases separated the two germline ends. This CDR3 spans 15 amino acids. The CDR3 reads CASSPIQASTDTQYF. DNA of the CDR3: TGTGCCAGCTCACCAATCCAGGCTAGCACAGATACGCAGTATTTT. The full variable domain, rest sourced from reference TRBV18 and TRBJ2-3, is NAGVMQNPRHLVRRRGQEARLRCSPMKGHSHVYWYRQLPEEGLKFMVYLQKENIIDESGMPKERFSAEFPKEGPSILRIQQVVRGDSAAYFCASSPIQASTDTQYFGPGTRLTVL.

The chain carries TRBV10-3 and TRBJ2-5; 11 nucleotides align to TRBD2. In germline, CDR1 is ENHRY, CDR2 SYGVKD. There are 17 residues in the CDR3. V lost 3 bases, J lost 5 bases, and 11 bases stayed unmatched. Written as DNA, the CDR3 is TGTGCCATCAGTGATCGGAATAGCGGGGGGGCTGGGGAGACCCAGTACTTC. Protein sequence: CAISDRNSGGAGETQYF.

The V call is TRBV6-1, the J call TRBJ2-5; D call uncertain. V dropped 3 bases and J dropped 2 bases, with 10 bases sitting between them. CDR1 and CDR2 from the germline V gene are MNHNS and SASEGT. The CDR3 spans 14 residues. DNA of the CDR3: TGTGCCAGCAGTGACCCCGGGTATCAAGAGACCCAGTACTTC. Encoded protein: CASSDPGYQETQYF.

The chain is built from TRBV7-2 and TRBJ1-6, with D perhaps matching TRBD1 (5 bases). CDR1 is SGHTA, CDR2 FQGNSA, per germline. The CDR3 is made up of 17 amino acids. V lost 1 base and J 0 bases, leaving 10 bases between the germline ends. The CDR3 DNA reads as TGTGCCAGCAGCTTAGTAGGGGCGAGCTCCTATAATTCACCCCTCCACTTT. Encoded protein: CASSLVGASSYNSPLHF.

This chain connects TRBV11-1 to TRBJ2-7; TRBD2 matches at 10 bases. The CDR3 spans 14 residues. Germline V gene sequence: CDR1 SGHAT, CDR2 FQDESV (reference sequence). V lost 6 bases and J lost 5; bases outside the gene matches: 7. The CDR3 DNA is TGTGCCAGCAGTCAGGGGACTAGCGACCACGAGCAGTACTTC. Its protein is CASSQGTSDHEQYF.

The rearrangement links TRBV30 to TRBJ1-2; D is possibly TRBD1 (5 bases). Trimming pared 1 base from V and 8 bases from J, leaving 14 bases between. Germline CDR1 and CDR2: GTSNPN and SVGIG (reference sequence). The CDR3 has 13 residues. The CDR3 DNA reads TGTGCCTGGAGTGCAGGGCCTGGGGAAGGCTACACCTTC. This gives the protein CAWSAGPGEGYTF.

V is TRBV28 and J is TRBJ2-1; TRBD2 aligns across 8 bases. Germline V gene lookup returns CDR1 MDHEN and CDR2 SYDVKM. The CDR3 is 15 residues long. Trimming took 5 bases from V and 9 from J; bases not matched to a gene: 12. The CDR3 nucleotides are TGTGCCAGCAGTCCCCCCACGACGGGAGGGCGTGAGCAGTTCTTC. Translation: CASSPPTTGGREQFF.

The gene calls are TRBV12-3 or TRBV12-4 and TRBJ2-7; D is unresolved. The V and J ends lost 3 bases and 1 base respectively, with 7 bases between them. CDR3 length: 13 residues. CDR3 loop: CASSFSQSYEQYF. Here the CDR3 DNA reads TGTGCCAGCAGTTTTTCCCAGTCCTACGAGCAGTACTTC.

This rearrangement joins TRBV24-1 to TRBJ2-5; 11 nucleotides align to TRBD2. The CDR3 loop spans 14 amino acids. CDR1 KGHDR and CDR2 SFDVKD come from the germline V gene. The V and J ends lost 9 bases and 2 bases, in that order; junction bases with no gene match: 4. CDR3 nucleotide sequence: TGTGCCACCGGGGCTAGCGGGGGGCAAGAGACCCAGTACTTC. This encodes CATGASGGQETQYF.

The J gene is TRBJ2-5, the V gene TRBV19, with a possible D match to TRBD1 (6 bases). From germline, CDR1 is LNHDA and CDR2 SQIVND (reference sequence). The ends were cut back, 5 bases at V and 2 bases at J, with 15 bases in the middle. The CDR3 contains 15 residues. The CDR3 sequence: CASSFSWDTQETQYF. The CDR3 DNA reads as TGTGCCAGTAGTTTTTCCTGGGACACACAAGAGACCCAGTACTTC.

This chain joins TRBV27 and TRBJ1-5, with D hard to call. Trimming took 9 bases from V and 4 from J, leaving 4 bases between them. CDR1 and CDR2 from the germline V gene are MNHEY and SMNVEV (reference sequence). CDR3 length: 10 amino acids. The CDR3 spells CASTNQPQHF. The CDR3 DNA sequence: TGTGCCAGTACAAATCAGCCCCAGCATTTT.